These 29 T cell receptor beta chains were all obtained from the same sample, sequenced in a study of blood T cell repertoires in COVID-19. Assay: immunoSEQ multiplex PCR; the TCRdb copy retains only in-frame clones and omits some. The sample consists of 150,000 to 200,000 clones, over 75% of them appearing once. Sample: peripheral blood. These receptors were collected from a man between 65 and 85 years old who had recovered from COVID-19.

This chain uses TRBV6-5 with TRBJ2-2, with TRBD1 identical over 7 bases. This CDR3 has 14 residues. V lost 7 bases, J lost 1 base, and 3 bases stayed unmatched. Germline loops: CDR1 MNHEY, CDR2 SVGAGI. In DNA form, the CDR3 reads TGTGCCAGCACAAGGACAGGGAACACCGGGGAGCTGTTTTTT. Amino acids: CASTRTGNTGELFF.

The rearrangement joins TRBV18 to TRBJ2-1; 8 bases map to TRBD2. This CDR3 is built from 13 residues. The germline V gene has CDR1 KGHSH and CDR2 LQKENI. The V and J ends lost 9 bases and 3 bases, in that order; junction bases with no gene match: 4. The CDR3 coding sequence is TGTGCCAGTCGGGAGGGCCTCTACAATGAGCAGTTCTTC. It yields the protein CASREGLYNEQFF.

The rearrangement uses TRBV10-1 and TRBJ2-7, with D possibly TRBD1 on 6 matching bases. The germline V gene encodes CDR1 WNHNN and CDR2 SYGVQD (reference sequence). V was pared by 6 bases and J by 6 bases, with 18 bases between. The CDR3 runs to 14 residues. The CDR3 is CASSSGTNRPEQYF. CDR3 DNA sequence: TGCGCCAGCAGCTCCGGGACAAACCGACCCGAGCAGTACTTC.

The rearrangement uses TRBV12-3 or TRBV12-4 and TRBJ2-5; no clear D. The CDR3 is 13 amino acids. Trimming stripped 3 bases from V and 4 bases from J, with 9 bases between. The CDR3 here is CASSLAARETQYF. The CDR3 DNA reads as TGTGCCAGCAGTTTGGCGGCCCGAGAGACCCAGTACTTC.

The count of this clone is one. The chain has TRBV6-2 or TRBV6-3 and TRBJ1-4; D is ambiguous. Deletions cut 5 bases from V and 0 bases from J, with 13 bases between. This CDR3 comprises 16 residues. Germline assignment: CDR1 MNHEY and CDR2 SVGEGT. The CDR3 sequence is CASSPPGFATNEKLFF. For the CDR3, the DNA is TGTGCCAGCAGTCCCCCGGGGTTTGCAACTAATGAAAAACTGTTTTTT.

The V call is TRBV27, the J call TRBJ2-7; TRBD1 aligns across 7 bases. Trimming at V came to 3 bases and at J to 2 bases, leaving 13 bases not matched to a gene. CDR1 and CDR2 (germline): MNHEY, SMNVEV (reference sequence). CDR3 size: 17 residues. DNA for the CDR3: TGTGCCAGCAGTTTCCGCATGACAGGGATAAGCCCCTACGAGCAGTACTTC. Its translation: CASSFRMTGISPYEQYF.

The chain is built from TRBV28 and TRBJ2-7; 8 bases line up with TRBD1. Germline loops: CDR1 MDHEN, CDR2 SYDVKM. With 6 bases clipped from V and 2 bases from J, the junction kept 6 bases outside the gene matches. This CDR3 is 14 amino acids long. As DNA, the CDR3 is TGTGCCAGCAGCCGACCGGGACAGGCCTACGAGCAGTACTTC. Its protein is CASSRPGQAYEQYF. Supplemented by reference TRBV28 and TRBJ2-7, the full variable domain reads DVKVTQSSRYLVKRTGEKVFLECVQDMDHENMFWYRQDPGLGLRLIYFSYDVKMKEKGDIPEGYSVSREKKERFSLILESASTNQTSMYLCASSRPGQAYEQYFGPGTRLTVT.

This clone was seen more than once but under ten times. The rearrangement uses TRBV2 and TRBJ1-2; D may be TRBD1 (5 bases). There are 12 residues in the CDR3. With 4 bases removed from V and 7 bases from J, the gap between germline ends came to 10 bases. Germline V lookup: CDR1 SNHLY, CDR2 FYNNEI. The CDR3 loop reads CASSAGFLGYTF. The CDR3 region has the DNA TGTGCCAGCAGTGCAGGGTTCCTTGGCTACACCTTC.

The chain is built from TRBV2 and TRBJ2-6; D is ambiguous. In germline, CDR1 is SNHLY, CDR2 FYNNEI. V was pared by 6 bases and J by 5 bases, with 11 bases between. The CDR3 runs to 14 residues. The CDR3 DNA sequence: TGTGCCAGCAGGGCGGATATGTGGGCCAACGTCCTGACTTTC. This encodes CASRADMWANVLTF.

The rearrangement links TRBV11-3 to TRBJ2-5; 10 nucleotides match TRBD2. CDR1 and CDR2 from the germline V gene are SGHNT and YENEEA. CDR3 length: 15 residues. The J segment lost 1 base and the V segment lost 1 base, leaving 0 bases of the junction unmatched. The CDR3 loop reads CASSLGTSGQETQYF. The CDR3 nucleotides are TGTGCCAGCAGCTTAGGGACTAGCGGCCAAGAGACCCAGTACTTC. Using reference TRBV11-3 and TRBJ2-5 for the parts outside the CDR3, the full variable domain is EAGVVQSPRYKIIEKKQPVAFWCNPISGHNTLYWYLQNLGQGPELLIRYENEEAVDDSQLPKDRFSAERLKGVDSTLKIQPAELGDSAVYLCASSLGTSGQETQYFGPGTRLLVL.

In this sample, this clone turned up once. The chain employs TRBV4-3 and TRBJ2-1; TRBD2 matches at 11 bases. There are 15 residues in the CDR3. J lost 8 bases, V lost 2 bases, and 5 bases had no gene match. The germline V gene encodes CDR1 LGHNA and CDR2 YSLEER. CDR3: CASSQLAGGPYEQFF. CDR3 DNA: TGCGCCAGCAGCCAACTAGCGGGAGGCCCCTATGAGCAGTTCTTC.

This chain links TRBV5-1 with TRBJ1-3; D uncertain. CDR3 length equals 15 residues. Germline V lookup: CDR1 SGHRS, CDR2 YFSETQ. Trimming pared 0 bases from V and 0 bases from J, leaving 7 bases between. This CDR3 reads CASSLGMSSGNTIYF. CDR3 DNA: TGCGCCAGCAGCTTGGGCATGAGCTCTGGAAACACCATATATTTT.

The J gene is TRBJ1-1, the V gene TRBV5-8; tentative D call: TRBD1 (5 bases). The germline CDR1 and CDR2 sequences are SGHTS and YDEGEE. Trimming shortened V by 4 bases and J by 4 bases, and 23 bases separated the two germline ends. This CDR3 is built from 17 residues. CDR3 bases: TGTGCCAGCAGCCCGGTCAGGGCTTCGCGGGGAGTCACTGAAGCTTTCTTT. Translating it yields CASSPVRASRGVTEAFF. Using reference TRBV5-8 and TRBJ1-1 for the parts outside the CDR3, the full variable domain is EAGVTQSPTHLIKTRGQQATLRCSPISGHTSVYWYQQALGLGLQFLLWYDEGEERNRGNFPPRFSGRQFPNYSSELNVNALELEDSALYLCASSPVRASRGVTEAFFGQGTRLTVV.

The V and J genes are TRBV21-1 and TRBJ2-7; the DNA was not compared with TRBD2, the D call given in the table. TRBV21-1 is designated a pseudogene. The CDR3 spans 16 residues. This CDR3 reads CASNLKRAGERYEQYF. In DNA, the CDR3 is TGTGCCAGCAACCTAAAACGGGCGGGAGAACGATACGAGCAGTACTTC.

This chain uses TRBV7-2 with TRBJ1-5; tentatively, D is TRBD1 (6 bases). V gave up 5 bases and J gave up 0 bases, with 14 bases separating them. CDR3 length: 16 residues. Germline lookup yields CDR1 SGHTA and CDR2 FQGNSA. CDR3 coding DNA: TGTGCCAGCAGCCTAGAAGGGGGGGTTAGCAATCAGCCCCAGCATTTT. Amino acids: CASSLEGGVSNQPQHF.

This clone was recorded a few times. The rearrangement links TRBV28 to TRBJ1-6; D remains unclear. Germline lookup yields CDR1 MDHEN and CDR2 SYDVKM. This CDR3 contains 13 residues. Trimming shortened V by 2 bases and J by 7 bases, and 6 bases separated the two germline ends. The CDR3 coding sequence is TGTGCCAGCAGTTTACGGGAGAATTCACCCCTCCACTTT. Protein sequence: CASSLRENSPLHF.

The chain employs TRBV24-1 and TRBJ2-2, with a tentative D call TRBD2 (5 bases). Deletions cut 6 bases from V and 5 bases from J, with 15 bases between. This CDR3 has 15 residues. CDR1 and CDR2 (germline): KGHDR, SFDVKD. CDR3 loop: CATSLGERGTGELFF. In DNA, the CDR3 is TGTGCCACCAGTCTCGGGGAGAGAGGTACCGGGGAGCTGTTTTTT.

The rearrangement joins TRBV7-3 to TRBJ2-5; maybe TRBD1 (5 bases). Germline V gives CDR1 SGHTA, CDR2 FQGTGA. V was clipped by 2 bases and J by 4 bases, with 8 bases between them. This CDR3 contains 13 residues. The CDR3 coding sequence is TGTGCCAGCAGCTTAGTTACAGGAGAGACCCAGTACTTC. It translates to CASSLVTGETQYF.

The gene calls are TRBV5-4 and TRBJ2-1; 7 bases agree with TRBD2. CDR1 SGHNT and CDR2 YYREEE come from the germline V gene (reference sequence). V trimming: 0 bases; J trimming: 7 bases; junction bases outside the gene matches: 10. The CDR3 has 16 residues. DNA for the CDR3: TGTGCCAGCAGCTTGGCCTCGCTAGCGGCTTTGAATGAGCAGTTCTTC. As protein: CASSLASLAALNEQFF.

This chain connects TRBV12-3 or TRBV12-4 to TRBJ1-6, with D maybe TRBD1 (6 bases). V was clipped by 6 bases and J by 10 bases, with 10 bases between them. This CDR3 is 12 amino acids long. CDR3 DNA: TGTGCCAGCAGAGCAGGGGTCTCACCCCTCCACTTT. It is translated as CASRAGVSPLHF.

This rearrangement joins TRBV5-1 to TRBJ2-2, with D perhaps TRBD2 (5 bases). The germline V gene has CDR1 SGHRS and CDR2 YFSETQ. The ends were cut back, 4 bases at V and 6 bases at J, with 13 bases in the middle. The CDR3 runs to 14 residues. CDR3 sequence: CASSGGLGAGELFF. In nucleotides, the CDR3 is TGCGCCAGCAGCGGCGGACTTGGGGCCGGGGAGCTGTTTTTT.

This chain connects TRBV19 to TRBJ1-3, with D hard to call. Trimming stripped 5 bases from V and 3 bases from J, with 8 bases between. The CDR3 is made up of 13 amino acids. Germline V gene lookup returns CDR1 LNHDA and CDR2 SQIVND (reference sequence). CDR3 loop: CASSPDFGNTIYF. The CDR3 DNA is TGTGCCAGTAGTCCCGACTTTGGAAACACCATATATTTT.

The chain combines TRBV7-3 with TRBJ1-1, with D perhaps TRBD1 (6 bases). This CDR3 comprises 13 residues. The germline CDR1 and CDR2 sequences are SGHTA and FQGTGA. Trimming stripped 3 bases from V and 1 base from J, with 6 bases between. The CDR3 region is CASSLGANTEAFF. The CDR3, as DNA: TGTGCCAGCAGCTTGGGGGCGAACACTGAAGCTTTCTTT.

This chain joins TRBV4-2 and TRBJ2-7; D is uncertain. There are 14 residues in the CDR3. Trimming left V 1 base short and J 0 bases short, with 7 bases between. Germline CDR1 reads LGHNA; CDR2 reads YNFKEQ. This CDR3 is CASSQVAASYEQYF. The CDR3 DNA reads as TGTGCCAGCAGCCAAGTGGCGGCCTCCTACGAGCAGTACTTC.

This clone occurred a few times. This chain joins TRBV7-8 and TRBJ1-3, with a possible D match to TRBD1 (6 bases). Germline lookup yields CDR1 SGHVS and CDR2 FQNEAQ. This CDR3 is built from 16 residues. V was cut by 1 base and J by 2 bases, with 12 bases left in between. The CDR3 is CASSLVSTGAGNTIYF. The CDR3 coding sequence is TGTGCCAGCAGCTTAGTCTCGACAGGCGCTGGAAACACCATATATTTT. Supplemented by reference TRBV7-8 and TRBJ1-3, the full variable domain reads GAGVSQSPRYKVAKRGQDVALRCDPISGHVSLFWYQQALGQGPEFLTYFQNEAQLDKSGLPSDRFFAERPEGSVSTLKIQRTQQEDSAVYLCASSLVSTGAGNTIYFGEGSWLTVV.

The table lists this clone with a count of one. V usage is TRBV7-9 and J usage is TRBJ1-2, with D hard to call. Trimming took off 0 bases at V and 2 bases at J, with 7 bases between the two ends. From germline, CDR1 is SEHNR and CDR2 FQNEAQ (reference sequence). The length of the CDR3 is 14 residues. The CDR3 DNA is TGTGCCAGCAGCTTAGCGACAACAAACTATGGCTACACCTTC. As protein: CASSLATTNYGYTF.

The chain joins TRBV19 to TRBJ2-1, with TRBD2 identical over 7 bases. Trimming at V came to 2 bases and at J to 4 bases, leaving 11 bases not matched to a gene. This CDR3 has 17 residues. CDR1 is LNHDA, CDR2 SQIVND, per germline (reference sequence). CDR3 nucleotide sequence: TGTGCCAGTAGTATAAGCCCCCGGGACTACCGTTACAATGAGCAGTTCTTC. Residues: CASSISPRDYRYNEQFF.

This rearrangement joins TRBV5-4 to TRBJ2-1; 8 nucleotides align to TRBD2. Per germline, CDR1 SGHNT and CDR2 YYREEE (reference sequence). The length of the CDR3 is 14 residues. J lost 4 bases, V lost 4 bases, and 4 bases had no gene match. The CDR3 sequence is CASSTVAGYNEQFF. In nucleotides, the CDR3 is TGTGCCAGCAGCACCGTAGCGGGATACAATGAGCAGTTCTTC. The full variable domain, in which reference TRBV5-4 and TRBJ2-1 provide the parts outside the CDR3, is ETGVTQSPTHLIKTRGQQVTLRCSSQSGHNTVSWYQQALGQGPQFIFQYYREEENGRGNFPPRFSGLQFPNYSSELNVNALELDDSALYLCASSTVAGYNEQFFGPGTRLTVL.

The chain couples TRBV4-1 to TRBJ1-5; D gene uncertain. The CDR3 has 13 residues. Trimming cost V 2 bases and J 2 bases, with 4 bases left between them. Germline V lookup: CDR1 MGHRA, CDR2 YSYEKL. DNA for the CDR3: TGCGCCAGCAGCCAAACAGGCAATCAGCCCCAGCATTTT. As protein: CASSQTGNQPQHF.